Listed here is a single TCR beta chain. Its antigen remains unknown. The CDR3 has 13 amino acids. J was trimmed by 2 bases and V by 7 bases; bases with no gene match: 7. Germline CDR1 SQVTM, CDR2 ANQGSEA. The donors were members of the validation cohort comprising over 90 subjects, separate from the roughly 600-subject first cohort. This sample was taken from a study of cytomegalovirus exposure and HLA in healthy donors. Study-level findings and limits: Reports showed the classifier diagnosing cytomegalovirus status with high specificity and sensitivity.

Repertoires were generated with immunoSEQ multiplex PCR, while TCRdb's copy carries only in-frame clones and drops some. The sample holds 300,000 to 400,000 clones, 75% to 90% seen once. Specimen: PBMCs. The receptor's source is a woman aged 18-29 years in good health and CMV-seronegative. V gene TRBV29-1 combines with J gene TRBJ1-2; 7 bases are a match to TRBD1. CDR3 sequence reads: CSASDRSNYGYTF. The DNA for the CDR3 is TGCAGCGCCTCGGACAGGTCCAACTATGGCTACACCTTC. Combining the CDR3 with reference TRBV29-1 and TRBJ1-2 gives the whole variable domain SAVISQKPSRDICQRGTSLTIQCQVDSQVTMMFWYRQQPGQSLTLIATANQGSEATYESGFVIDKFPISRPNLTFSTLTVSNMSPEDSSIYLCSASDRSNYGYTFGSGTRLTVV.